These 2 T cell receptor beta chains share one sample of origin, sequenced in a study of tumor and adjacent non-tumor tissue in lung cancer. This sample's RNA came from whole unsorted tissue. More than 3 cm separated this lung sample from the edge of the tumor. TCRbeta libraries were built with three rounds of nested PCR, modified from ARM-PCR. TCRdb called the multiplex PCR reads again in MiXCR, with one record for every CDR3 protein. Among 100,000 or so distinct CDR3 sequences listed, 60% to 80% were seen once. Sequencing was done on a sample of distant non-tumor lung tissue. The origin of the receptors is a man aged 30 to 39 with non-small cell lung cancer.

On this clonotype: As the CDR3 is not closed by the conserved phenylalanine or tryptophan, this likely results from a read error. DNA for the CDR3: TGTGCCAGCAGCCTAAGACAGGGGGATGGCTACACCTTA. Residues: CASSLRQGDGYTL. This rearrangement joins TRBV11-1 to TRBJ1-2; 9 nucleotides line up with TRBD1. This CDR3 is 13 amino acids long. CDR1 is SGHAT and CDR2 is FQDESV in the germline V gene (reference sequence). Trimming took 5 bases from V and 6 from J; bases not matched to a gene: 4.

This clonotype was counted a single time. It may be a read error: a sequence one base away is much more abundant. The V gene is TRBV4-1, the J gene TRBJ2-7, with TRBD1 matching 10 bases. The CDR3 is 13 amino acids. In germline, CDR1 is MGHRA, CDR2 YSYEKL. Trimming at V came to 8 bases and at J to 5 bases, leaving 6 bases not matched to a gene. CDR3 protein: CASGGTGADEQYF. Here the CDR3 DNA reads TGCGCCAGCGGGGGGACAGGGGCTGACGAGCAGTACTTC.